The T cell receptor beta chain described here comes from a study of vaccination effects on CD4 cells after COVID-19. About the study: All study participants received two doses of BNT162b2 or mRNA-1273 vaccine.

Using viral peptide pools, the ViraFEST assay grew out antigen-specific CD4+ T cells prior to sequencing. Culture proceeded for more than nine days, and CD4+ T cells were then isolated. PCR-confirmed SARS-CoV-2 infection occurred in the person between March and December 2020. For each well, 1.9 million or so PBMC were cultured with 8.5 to 10 IU/ml IL-2 and 9 to 10 ug/ml peptides. Some clones are missing from TCRdb's copy, which holds only in-frame ones; the method was immunoSEQ multiplex PCR. The sample has roughly 70,000 clones, 65% to 85% seen once. This CDR3 is 15 amino acids long. Looked up from germline, CDR1 is SGHRS and CDR2 is YFSETQ. V gave up 0 bases and J gave up 5 bases; unmatched junction bases: 4. Study findings and constraints: Clones arising from infection and from vaccination showed marked clonal contraction late after vaccination. The study found that post-vaccine spike-reactive clones in convalescents were mainly new vaccine-induced clones.

With respect to this clone: The antigen remains undetermined.

The chain employs TRBV5-1 and TRBJ2-7, with TRBD1 matching over 11 bases. This TCR came from a human donor who had a prior SARS-CoV-2 infection. Sequences were derived from CD4+ T cells from PBMCs cultured with HIV peptides, sampled before COVID-19 vaccination. The subset denotes: HIV-1 Nef peptide pool negative control/reference culture. This CDR3 is CASSLAGTGGDEQYF. CDR3 in DNA: TGCGCCAGCAGCTTGGCCGGGACAGGGGGAGACGAGCAGTACTTC.